This T cell receptor (beta chain) comes out of a study of T cell responses to AZD1222 COVID-19 vaccine. With 3 bases clipped from V and 6 bases from J, the junction kept 4 bases outside the gene matches. CDR3 length: 16 residues. Germline V gene sequence: CDR1 SGHTA, CDR2 FQGNSA. Study conclusions and caveats: Spike-specific TCR breadth and depth grew following two AZD1222 doses. Mostly white British, mostly female donors; authors suggested clonal diversity may be underestimated. At 160-218 and 743-854, vaccine-associated CD4 TCRs were dominant, and they spanned spike.

About this clone: Antigen unknown.

TCRdb's copy holds only in-frame clones and misses some; the assay was immunoSEQ multiplex PCR. The sample has 120,000 to 150,000 clones, roughly 90% seen once. The sample was peripheral blood, taken 28 days after the second dose of the MenACWY control vaccine. The sequence came from an adult who received the MenACWY meningococcal vaccine as a control. The rearrangement uses TRBV7-2 and TRBJ2-1, with 14 positions matching TRBD2. For the CDR3, the DNA is TGTGCCAGCAGCTTCCCCGGGACTAGCGGGAGCAATGAGCAGTTCTTC. Translation: CASSFPGTSGSNEQFF. The variable domain in full, with the rest retrieved from reference TRBV7-2 and TRBJ2-1, is GAGVSQSPSNKVTEKGKDVELRCDPISGHTALYWYRQSLGQGLEFLIYFQGNSAPDKSGLPSDRFSAERTGGSVSTLTIQRTQQEDSAVYLCASSFPGTSGSNEQFFGPGTRLTVL.